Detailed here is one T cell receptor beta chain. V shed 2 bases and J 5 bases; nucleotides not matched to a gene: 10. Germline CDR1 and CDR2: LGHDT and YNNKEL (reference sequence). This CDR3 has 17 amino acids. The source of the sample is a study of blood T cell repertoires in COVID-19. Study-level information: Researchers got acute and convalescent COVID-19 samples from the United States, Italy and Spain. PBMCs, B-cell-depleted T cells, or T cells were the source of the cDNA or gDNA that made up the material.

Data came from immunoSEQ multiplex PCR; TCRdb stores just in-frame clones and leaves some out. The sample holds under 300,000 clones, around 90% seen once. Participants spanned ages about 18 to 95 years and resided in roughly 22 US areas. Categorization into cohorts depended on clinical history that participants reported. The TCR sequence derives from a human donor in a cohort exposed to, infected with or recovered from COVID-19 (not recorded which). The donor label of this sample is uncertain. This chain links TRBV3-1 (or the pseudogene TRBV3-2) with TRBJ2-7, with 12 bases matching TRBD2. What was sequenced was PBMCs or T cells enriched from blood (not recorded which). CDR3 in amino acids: CASSQILAGGPTNEQYF. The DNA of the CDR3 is TGTGCCAGCAGCCAAATTCTAGCGGGGGGGCCTACCAACGAGCAGTACTTC.